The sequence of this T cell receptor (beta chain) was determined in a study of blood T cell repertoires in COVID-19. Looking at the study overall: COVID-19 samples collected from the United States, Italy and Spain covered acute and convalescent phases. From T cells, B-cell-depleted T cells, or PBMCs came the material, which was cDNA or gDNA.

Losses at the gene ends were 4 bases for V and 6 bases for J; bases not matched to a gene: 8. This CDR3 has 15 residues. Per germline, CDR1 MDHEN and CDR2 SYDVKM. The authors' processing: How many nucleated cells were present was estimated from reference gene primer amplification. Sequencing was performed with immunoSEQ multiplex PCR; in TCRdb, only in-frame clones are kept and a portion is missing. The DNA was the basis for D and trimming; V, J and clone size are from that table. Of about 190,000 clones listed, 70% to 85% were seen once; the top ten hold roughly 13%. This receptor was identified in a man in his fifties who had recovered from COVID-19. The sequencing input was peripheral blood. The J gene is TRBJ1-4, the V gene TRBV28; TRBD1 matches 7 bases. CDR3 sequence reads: CASSSISGGDEKLFF. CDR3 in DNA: TGTGCCAGCAGTTCGATATCAGGGGGAGATGAAAAACTGTTTTTT.